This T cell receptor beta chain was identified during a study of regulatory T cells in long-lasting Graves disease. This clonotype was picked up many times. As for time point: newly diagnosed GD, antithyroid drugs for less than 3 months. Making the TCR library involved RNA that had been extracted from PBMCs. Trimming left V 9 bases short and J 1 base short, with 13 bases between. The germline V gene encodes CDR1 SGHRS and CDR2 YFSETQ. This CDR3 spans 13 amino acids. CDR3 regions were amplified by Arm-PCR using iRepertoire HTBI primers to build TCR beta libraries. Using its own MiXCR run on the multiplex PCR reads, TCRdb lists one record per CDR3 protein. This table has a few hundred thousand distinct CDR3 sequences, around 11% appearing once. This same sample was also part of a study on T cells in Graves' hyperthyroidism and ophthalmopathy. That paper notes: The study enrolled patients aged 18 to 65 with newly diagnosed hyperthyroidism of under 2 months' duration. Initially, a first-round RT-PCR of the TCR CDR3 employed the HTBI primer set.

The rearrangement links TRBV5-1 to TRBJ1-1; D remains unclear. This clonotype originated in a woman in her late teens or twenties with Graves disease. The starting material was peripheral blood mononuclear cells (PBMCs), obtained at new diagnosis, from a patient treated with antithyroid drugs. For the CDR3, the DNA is TGCGCCACCGGCCTTGCCGAGAACACTGAAGCTTTCTTT. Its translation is CATGLAENTEAFF.